A selection of T cell receptor beta chains follows, all from one sample in a study of human T cells and chemical hapten exposure. Each CDR3 protein gets one entry after TCRdb re-called the RACE reads with MiXCR. The table records around 150,000 distinct CDR3 sequences, 25% to 30% of them present only once. The sequencing here drew on whole blood, taken in connection with sensitization to the hapten diphenylcyclopropenone (DPC). These receptors originate from a woman aged 18-30 years with alopecia areata. Some clones in this sample may be carry-over from other donors' samples. Both conserved end residues are part of each CDR3. Fields, in order: D gene, V gene, clone size, J gene, CDR3 protein, CDR3 DNA. A D gene is named only where the DNA matches it firmly. A row's size may be missing; if present it is once, few, many or a size class.

.	TRBV7-9	.	TRBJ1-6	CASSFWTSSSPLHF	TGTGCCAGCAGCTTCTGGACGTCCTCTTCACCCCTCCACTTT
.	TRBV20-1	.	TRBJ1-1	CSASGFGSWGTEAFF	TGCAGTGCTAGTGGCTTTGGATCTTGGGGCACTGAAGCTTTCTTT
TRBD1	TRBV7-6	.	TRBJ1-6	CVSSQTGPSSPLHF	TGTGTCAGCAGCCAGACAGGGCCGAGTTCACCCCTCCACTTT
TRBD2	TRBV10-3	.	TRBJ2-1	CAISARTSGYNEQFF	TGTGCCATCAGTGCACGGACTAGCGGATACAATGAGCAGTTCTTC
.	TRBV18	.	TRBJ1-4	CASSPPANREKLFF	TGTGCCAGCTCACCACCGGCCAATAGAGAAAAACTGTTTTTT
.	TRBV5-6	few	TRBJ2-1	CASSLGGSSLINEQFF	TGTGCCAGCAGCTTGGGGGGGTCTAGCCTTATCAATGAGCAGTTCTTC
.	TRBV7-2	.	TRBJ1-5	CASSPGTFQPQHF	TGTGCCAGCAGCCCCGGAACCTTTCAGCCCCAGCATTTT
.	TRBV4-1	.	TRBJ2-7	CASSFEGTKTYEQYF	TGCGCCAGCAGCTTTGAGGGCACAAAAACCTACGAGCAGTACTTC
TRBD2	TRBV12-3/TRBV12-4	.	TRBJ2-1	CASSFQIAGSPYNEQFF	TGTGCCAGCAGTTTTCAGATAGCGGGTAGCCCCTACAATGAGCAGTTCTTC
.	TRBV9	few	TRBJ2-7	CASSGGGNGEQYF	TGTGCCAGCAGCGGAGGGGGGAACGGCGAGCAGTACTTC
TRBD1	TRBV18	.	TRBJ2-7	CASSGQGRGEQYF	TGTGCCAGCAGCGGACAGGGGCGGGGCGAGCAGTACTTC
.	TRBV25-1	few	TRBJ1-5	CASSEQGGNQPQHF	TGTGCCAGCAGTGAACAGGGAGGCAATCAGCCCCAGCATTTT
.	TRBV7-2	.	TRBJ2-5	CASSLFAETQYF	TGTGCCAGCAGCTTATTCGCAGAGACCCAGTACTTC
.	TRBV9	few	TRBJ2-2	CASSVAGYTGELFF	TGTGCCAGCAGCGTAGCTGGGTACACCGGGGAGCTGTTTTTT
.	TRBV7-2	.	TRBJ2-3	CASSWAGGTDTQYF	TGTGCCAGCAGCTGGGCTGGGGGCACAGATACGCAGTATTTT
TRBD2	TRBV7-2	.	TRBJ2-1	CASSLGVAGAPYNEQFF	TGTGCCAGCAGCTTAGGGGTAGCGGGAGCTCCCTACAATGAGCAGTTCTTC
.	TRBV29-1	once	TRBJ2-7	CSVVVDRAYEQYF	TGCAGCGTTGTAGTCGACAGAGCCTACGAGCAGTACTTC
.	TRBV20-1	once	TRBJ1-2	CSASSRATYGYTF	TGCAGTGCTAGCTCCAGGGCGACCTATGGCTACACCTTC
.	TRBV29-1	few	TRBJ2-7	CSVQRGQKTDF	TGCAGCGTCCAAAGGGGACAAAAGACGGACTTC
TRBD1	TRBV18	few	TRBJ2-3	CASSPPGTGRSDTQYF	TGTGCCAGCTCACCACCGGGGACAGGGCGGTCAGATACGCAGTATTTT
.	TRBV6-5	.	TRBJ1-1	CASAYTGNTEAFF	TGTGCCAGCGCCTATACAGGGAACACTGAAGCTTTCTTT
.	TRBV2	.	TRBJ2-7	CASNEGNVGRQYF	TGTGCCAGCAACGAAGGCAACGTGGGACGGCAGTACTTC
.	TRBV5-6	.	TRBJ1-1	CASRRTGVEAFF	TGTGCCAGCCGTCGGACGGGGGTCGAAGCTTTCTTT
TRBD2	TRBV3-1	.	TRBJ2-1	CASSQTTSGGGNEQFF	TGTGCCAGCAGCCAAACCACTAGCGGGGGTGGCAATGAGCAGTTCTTC
.	TRBV7-9	.	TRBJ2-1	CASSVWRTVNSYNEQFF	TGTGCCAGCAGCGTCTGGAGGACGGTGAATTCCTACAATGAGCAGTTCTTC
.	TRBV5-1	few	TRBJ2-6	CASGDGSGPSGANVLTF	TGCGCCAGCGGTGACGGGTCAGGGCCCTCTGGGGCCAACGTCCTGACTTTC
TRBD1	TRBV29-1	.	TRBJ2-3	CSVSGGMGTDTQYF	TGCAGCGTGTCAGGGGGAATGGGCACAGATACGCAGTATTTT
TRBD1	TRBV9	few	TRBJ2-7	CASSPHPGTGSVEQYF	TGTGCCAGCAGCCCTCACCCCGGGACAGGGTCCGTCGAGCAGTACTTC
.	TRBV9	many	TRBJ2-3	CASSGPYFTDTQYF	TGTGCCAGCAGCGGCCCGTACTTCACAGATACGCAGTATTTT
.	TRBV7-2	.	TRBJ2-7	CASSSQSFEQYF	TGTGCCAGCAGCTCTCAATCTTTCGAGCAGTACTTC
TRBD2	TRBV7-2	few	TRBJ2-5	CASSPLGTSSETQYF	TGTGCCAGCAGCCCCTTAGGGACTAGCTCGGAGACCCAGTACTTC
TRBD1	TRBV30	few	TRBJ1-1	CAWKGKGQGAEAFF	TGTGCCTGGAAGGGGAAGGGACAGGGTGCCGAAGCTTTCTTT
.	TRBV9	few	TRBJ1-2	CASSSSRTDGYTF	TGTGCCAGCAGCTCTAGCCGGACAGATGGCTACACCTTC
.	TRBV20-1	many	TRBJ2-3	CSATEIRQYF	TGCAGTGCTACGGAGATACGGCAGTATTTT
.	TRBV10-3	.	TRBJ2-7	CAISDRTSVYEQYF	TGTGCCATCAGTGATAGGACATCAGTTTACGAGCAGTACTTC
TRBD2	TRBV7-3	.	TRBJ2-7	CASSFTGTSREQYF	TGTGCCAGCAGCTTCACCGGGACTAGTCGCGAGCAGTACTTC
TRBD1	TRBV24-1	.	TRBJ1-2	CATSDPGQGKSGYTF	TGTGCCACCAGTGATCCGGGACAGGGGAAGAGCGGCTACACCTTC
TRBD1	TRBV7-9	.	TRBJ1-4	CASSWDREKLFF	TGTGCCAGCAGCTGGGACAGAGAAAAACTGTTTTTT
.	TRBV20-1	many	TRBJ2-3	CSAPRWGGSTDTQYF	TGCAGTGCTCCGAGATGGGGCGGGAGCACAGATACGCAGTATTTT
.	TRBV4-1	.	TRBJ1-1	CASSHHLRHEAFF	TGCGCCAGCAGCCATCATTTACGGCATGAAGCTTTCTTT
.	TRBV5-1	.	TRBJ2-7	CASSSALGTSFYEQYF	TGCGCCAGCAGCTCCGCCCTAGGGACATCCTTTTACGAGCAGTACTTC
.	TRBV4-3	.	TRBJ1-5	CASSQVLTRDSNQPQHF	TGCGCCAGCAGCCAAGTCCTAACCCGGGACAGCAATCAGCCCCAGCATTTT
.	TRBV7-8	few	TRBJ1-5	CASSPYAWGDYSNQPQHF	TGTGCCAGCAGCCCATACGCCTGGGGCGATTATAGCAATCAGCCCCAGCATTTT
.	TRBV20-1	.	TRBJ2-3	CRHPDSGTDTQYF	TGCAGGCACCCGGACAGTGGCACAGATACGCAGTATTTT
.	TRBV29-1	few	TRBJ2-7	CSVVGAEYEQYF	TGCAGCGTTGTAGGAGCAGAATACGAGCAGTACTTC
.	TRBV11-2	few	TRBJ1-1	CASSFFTGTTEAFF	TGTGCCAGCAGTTTTTTTACAGGGACGACTGAAGCTTTCTTT
.	TRBV6-6	few	TRBJ2-7	CASSASGAYEQYF	TGTGCCAGCAGCGCTTCAGGGGCCTACGAGCAGTACTTC
.	TRBV7-7	few	TRBJ2-2	CASSSVESGELFF	TGTGCCAGCAGCTCGGTAGAATCCGGGGAGCTGTTTTTT